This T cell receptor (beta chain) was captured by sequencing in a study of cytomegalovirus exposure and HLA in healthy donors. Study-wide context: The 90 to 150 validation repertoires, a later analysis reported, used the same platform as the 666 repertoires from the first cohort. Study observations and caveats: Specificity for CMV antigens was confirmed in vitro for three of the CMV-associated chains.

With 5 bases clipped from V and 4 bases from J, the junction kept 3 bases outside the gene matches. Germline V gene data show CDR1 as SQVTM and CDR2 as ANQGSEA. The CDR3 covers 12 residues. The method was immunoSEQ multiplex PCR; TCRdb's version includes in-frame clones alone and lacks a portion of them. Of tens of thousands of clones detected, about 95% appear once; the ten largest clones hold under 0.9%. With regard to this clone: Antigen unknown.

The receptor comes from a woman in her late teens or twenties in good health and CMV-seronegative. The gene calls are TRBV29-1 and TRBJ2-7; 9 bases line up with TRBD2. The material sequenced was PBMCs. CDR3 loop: CSVSGGSYEQYF. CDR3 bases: TGCAGCGTTAGCGGGGGGAGTTACGAGCAGTACTTC.